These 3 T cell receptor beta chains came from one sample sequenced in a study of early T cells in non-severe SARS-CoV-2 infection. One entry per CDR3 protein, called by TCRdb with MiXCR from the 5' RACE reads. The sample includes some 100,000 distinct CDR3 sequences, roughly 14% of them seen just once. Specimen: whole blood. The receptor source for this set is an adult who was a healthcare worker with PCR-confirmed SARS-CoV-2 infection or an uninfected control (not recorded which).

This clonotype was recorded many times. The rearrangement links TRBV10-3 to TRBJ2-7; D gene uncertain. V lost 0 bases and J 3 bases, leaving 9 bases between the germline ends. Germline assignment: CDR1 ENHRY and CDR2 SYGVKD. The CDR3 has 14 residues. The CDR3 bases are TGTGCCATCAGTGAGTCTCAGGAGCTCTACGAGCAGTACGTC. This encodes CAISESQELYEQYV.

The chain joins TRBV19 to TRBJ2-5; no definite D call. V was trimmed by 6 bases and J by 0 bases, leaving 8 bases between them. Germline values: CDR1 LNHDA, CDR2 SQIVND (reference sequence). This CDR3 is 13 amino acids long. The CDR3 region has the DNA TGTGCCAGTAGCACCGGGTACCAAGAGACCCAGTACTTC. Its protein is CASSTGYQETQYF.

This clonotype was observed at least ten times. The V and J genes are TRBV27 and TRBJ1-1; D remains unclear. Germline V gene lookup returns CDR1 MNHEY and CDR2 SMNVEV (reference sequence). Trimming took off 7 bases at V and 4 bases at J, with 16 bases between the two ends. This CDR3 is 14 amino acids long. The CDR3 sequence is CASTPKSGLTEAFF. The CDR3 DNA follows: TGTGCCAGCACCCCGAAGTCAGGACTCACTGAAGCTTTCTTT.